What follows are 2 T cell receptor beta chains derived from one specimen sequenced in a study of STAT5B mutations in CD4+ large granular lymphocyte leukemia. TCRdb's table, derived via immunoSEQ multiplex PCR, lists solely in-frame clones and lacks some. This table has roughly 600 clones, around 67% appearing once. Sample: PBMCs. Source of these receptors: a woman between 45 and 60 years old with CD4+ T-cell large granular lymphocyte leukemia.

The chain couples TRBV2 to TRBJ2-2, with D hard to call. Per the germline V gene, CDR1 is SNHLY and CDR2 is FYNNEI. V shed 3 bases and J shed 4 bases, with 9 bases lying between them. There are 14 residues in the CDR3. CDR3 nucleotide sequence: TGTGCCAGCAGTGACCATCACAGCACCGGGGAGCTGTTTTTT. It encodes CASSDHHSTGELFF.

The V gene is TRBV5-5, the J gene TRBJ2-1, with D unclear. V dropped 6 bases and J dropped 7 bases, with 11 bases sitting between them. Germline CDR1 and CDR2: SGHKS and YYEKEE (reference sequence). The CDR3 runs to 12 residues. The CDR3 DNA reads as TGTGCCAGCAACACGGGCTCAAATGAGCAGTTCTTC. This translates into CASNTGSNEQFF.